These T cell receptor beta chains were read from a single sample in a study of cytotoxic CD8 clonotypes in ibrutinib-treated CLL. Measured with immunoSEQ multiplex PCR; TCRdb has only the in-frame clones, and not every one. The repertoire includes some 58,000 clones, less than 75% of them detected once, and about 40% sits in the top ten. Sequenced material: PBMCs, taken after 12 months of ibrutinib treatment. The receptors were gathered from a human donor with chronic lymphocytic leukemia. Both conserved end residues are trimmed from each CDR3. The D gene is left open where the match is weak. Size is omitted from some rows. Given values are once, few, many or a class for expanded clones.

V gene,clone size,D gene,J gene,CDR3 protein
TRBV5-1,few,TRBD1,TRBJ1-4,ASSRLGQGPEKLF
TRBV30,.,.,TRBJ2-5,AWSVGETQY
TRBV28,.,TRBD1,TRBJ2-1,ASSSSGTVNTYNEQF
TRBV6-6,.,.,TRBJ1-5,ASSYSPGVSNQPQH
TRBV6-1,.,TRBD2,TRBJ2-1,ASSAPRGGSGRAINEQF
TRBV19,.,.,TRBJ2-7,ASRWDAGAYEQY
TRBV4-1,.,TRBD2,TRBJ2-2,ASSQVLAGVITGELF
TRBV7-9,few,.,TRBJ2-2,ASSRYGAGELF
TRBV27,.,TRBD2,TRBJ2-5,ASSLLAGGPETQY
TRBV5-5,.,.,TRBJ1-5,ASSLEGRGQPQH
TRBV25-1,.,TRBD1,TRBJ2-7,ASSFGTGGLAY
TRBV9,.,.,TRBJ2-1,ASSAPGGEQF
TRBV27,once,TRBD1,TRBJ2-7,ASSLRTGNYEQY
TRBV19,few,TRBD1,TRBJ1-2,ASWGRGFNYGYT
TRBV6-5,.,.,TRBJ1-1,ASSYTRPAGFNEAF
TRBV19,.,.,TRBJ1-1,ASSIGQGTEAF
TRBV5-4,once,.,TRBJ1-2,ASSLAPDRTLGYT
TRBV2,few,.,TRBJ2-6,ASRQQGSLSSGANVLT
TRBV6-5,.,TRBD2,TRBJ2-7,ASSYSSAGVGEQY
TRBV12-1,few,.,TRBJ1-4,ASSSRVAPGKLF
TRBV9,.,TRBD1,TRBJ2-5,ASSVTGTAQETQY
TRBV4-1,.,.,TRBJ1-1,ASSQVYPNTEAF
TRBV19,.,.,TRBJ1-1,ASSINRAPHTEAF
TRBV28,many,TRBD2,TRBJ2-7,ASSIAGLAGGIRPYEQY
TRBV5-1,.,TRBD1,TRBJ1-4,ASSTTGWNEKLF
TRBV5-1,.,TRBD1,TRBJ2-7,ASSLRAGQGYLYEQY
TRBV11-2,.,TRBD2,TRBJ2-5,ASSDGGVLQETQY
TRBV6-5,.,.,TRBJ2-2,ASADSNTGELF
TRBV15,.,.,TRBJ1-2,ATSRDRLNQDGYT
TRBV30,few,.,TRBJ1-5,AWSGTGNQPQH
TRBV4-2,.,TRBD2,TRBJ2-1,ASSQEMGLASGEQF
TRBV7-9,.,TRBD1,TRBJ1-2,ASSLGQASYYGYT
TRBV6-5,few,TRBD1,TRBJ1-1,ASSYGTGNTEAF
TRBV4-3,.,TRBD1,TRBJ2-7,ASSQGRGPGEQY
TRBV2,.,TRBD2,TRBJ2-7,ASRTGLAPYYEQY
TRBV7-2,.,TRBD1,TRBJ1-3,ASSPQDRGSGNTIY
TRBV5-4,.,.,TRBJ1-2,ASRNNSVGYGYT
TRBV5-1,.,TRBD2,TRBJ2-7,ASSEAGGPYEQY
TRBV29-1,few,TRBD1,TRBJ1-2,SVEARGQFYGYT
TRBV5-6,.,.,TRBJ2-1,ASTSWGTYNEQF
TRBV15,.,TRBD1,TRBJ2-1,ATSRDKGTGGLLEQF
TRBV4-3,.,TRBD1,TRBJ1-2,ASSRTGGRWDYGYT
TRBV2,few,.,TRBJ1-2,ASPGPSRGGYT
TRBV20-1,.,.,TRBJ1-1,SARGAIEAF
TRBV4-1,.,.,TRBJ1-6,ASSQDPGLGIH
TRBV5-1,.,.,TRBJ2-3,ASSLRVGATDTQY
TRBV27,.,.,TRBJ2-3,ASNWGFYPTDTQY
TRBV15,once,.,TRBJ2-1,ATSRGRTAYNEQF
TRBV10-3,.,.,TRBJ2-3,ASGGGSTDTQY
TRBV11-3,.,.,TRBJ2-7,ASTQEEQY
TRBV11-2,.,.,TRBJ2-7,ASSLVGEQY
TRBV28,once,.,TRBJ2-1,ASLTGPADEQF
TRBV6-5,.,.,TRBJ1-5,ASKLFWHSNQPQH
TRBV4-3,.,TRBD2,TRBJ2-5,ASSLGIAGAVTQY